The source of this T cell receptor (beta chain) is a study of early T cells in non-severe SARS-CoV-2 infection. Study overall: RNA in bulk from unsorted whole blood was sequenced, and chains were unpaired.

Notes on this clonotype: The target antigen is unknown.

Study results and caveats: Anti-spike CD8 responses were favored in VDJdb matching, and private and CD4 specificities were missed.

This CDR3 region has 13 residues. Trimming stripped 4 bases from V and 2 bases from J, with 6 bases between. Germline-derived CDR1 and CDR2 are MNHNS and SASEGT. Unique molecular identifier tags were affixed to discrete cDNA molecules. TCRdb re-derived calls from the 5' RACE reads in MiXCR, one entry per CDR3 protein. The data hold about 98,000 distinct CDR3 sequences, with approximately 15% observed a single time. This chain uses TRBV6-1 with TRBJ2-1; no definite D call. This clonotype originated in an adult who was a healthcare worker with PCR-confirmed SARS-CoV-2 infection or an uninfected control (not recorded which). The sequenced sample consisted of whole blood. The CDR3 loop is CASSVTAYNEQFF. CDR3 nucleotide sequence: TGTGCCAGCAGTGTTACGGCCTACAATGAGCAGTTCTTC.